The 20 T cell receptor beta chains below all came from one sample that was sequenced in a study of cytotoxic CD8 clonotypes in ibrutinib-treated CLL. Profiled with immunoSEQ multiplex PCR; TCRdb holds only in-frame clones, not every one. The sample comprises around 300,000 clones, more than 65% of which are singletons, and about 6.7% rests with the top ten. The specimen was PBMCs, collected before ibrutinib treatment. Source of these receptors: a human donor with chronic lymphocytic leukemia.

This chain connects TRBV28 to TRBJ2-3; possibly TRBD2 for D (6 bases). This CDR3 comprises 14 residues. V lost 7 bases and J 1 base, leaving 12 bases between the germline ends. The germline V gene encodes CDR1 MDHEN and CDR2 SYDVKM. The CDR3 is CASTPGTRTDTQYF. The CDR3 nucleotides are TGTGCCAGCACCCCAGGGACTCGCACAGATACGCAGTATTTT. Full variable domain (outside the CDR3, taken from reference TRBV28 and TRBJ2-3): DVKVTQSSRYLVKRTGEKVFLECVQDMDHENMFWYRQDPGLGLRLIYFSYDVKMKEKGDIPEGYSVSREKKERFSLILESASTNQTSMYLCASTPGTRTDTQYFGPGTRLTVL.

The chain links TRBV5-6 to TRBJ2-7; TRBD1 agrees at 11 bases. With 4 bases clipped from V and 7 bases from J, the junction kept 7 bases outside the gene matches. The CDR3 length is 14 residues. The germline gives CDR1 SGHDT, CDR2 YYEEEE. As DNA, the CDR3 is TGTGCCAGCAGCGAGGACAGGGGGCGCGGAGAGCAGTACTTC. Amino acid sequence: CASSEDRGRGEQYF.

The CDR3 protein is CASSSNPGRNFYEQYF. Written as DNA, the CDR3 is TGTGCCAGCAGCTCGAATCCGGGTCGAAACTTTTACGAGCAGTACTTC. V usage is TRBV5-4 and J usage is TRBJ2-7; no clear D. V was pared by 3 bases and J by 4 bases, with 20 bases between. The germline V gene encodes CDR1 SGHNT and CDR2 YYREEE (reference sequence). The CDR3 runs 16 residues.

This rearrangement joins TRBV28 to TRBJ1-2; D call uncertain. Germline V CDR1 and CDR2: MDHEN, SYDVKM. The CDR3 has 12 amino acids. The V end lost 5 bases, the J end lost 4 bases, and 8 bases lay between the germline ends. CDR3 sequence: CASSPYVYGYTF. Written as DNA, the CDR3 is TGTGCCAGCAGTCCTTACGTCTATGGCTACACCTTC.

The V call is TRBV25-1, the J call TRBJ2-1; 12 nucleotides match TRBD1. The germline V gene has CDR1 MGHDK and CDR2 SYGVNS. V was clipped by 1 base and J by 1 base; unmatched bases: 5. The CDR3 loop spans 18 amino acids. The CDR3 protein is CASSEWGQGAGSYNEQFF. The DNA of the CDR3 is TGTGCCAGCAGTGAATGGGGACAGGGGGCGGGTTCCTACAATGAGCAGTTCTTC.

The V and J genes are TRBV18 and TRBJ1-2; D gene unclear. Per the germline V gene, CDR1 is KGHSH and CDR2 is LQKENI. The CDR3 spans 15 residues. Trimming left V 0 bases short and J 4 bases short, with 12 bases between. The CDR3 reads CASSPPAEGLYGYTF. As DNA, the CDR3 is TGTGCCAGCTCACCACCAGCGGAGGGCCTCTATGGCTACACCTTC.

This chain links TRBV28 with TRBJ1-4, with a weak D call TRBD1 (5 bases). V was shortened by 5 bases and J by 8 bases, with 18 bases between the two germline ends. The CDR3 runs 15 residues. Germline CDR1 and CDR2: MDHEN and SYDVKM. This CDR3 reads CASSPLGGWGEKLFF. The CDR3 coding sequence is TGTGCCAGCAGTCCCTTAGGAGGTTGGGGGGAAAAACTGTTTTTT. The full variable domain, with the rest looked up from reference TRBV28 and TRBJ1-4, is DVKVTQSSRYLVKRTGEKVFLECVQDMDHENMFWYRQDPGLGLRLIYFSYDVKMKEKGDIPEGYSVSREKKERFSLILESASTNQTSMYLCASSPLGGWGEKLFFGSGTQLSVL.

This clone was seen a single time. The chain links TRBV7-6 to TRBJ2-1, with a possible D match to TRBD2 (6 bases). CDR3 size: 16 residues. Germline CDR1 is SGHVS and CDR2 is FNYEAQ. V was shortened by 5 bases and J by 2 bases, with 16 bases between the two germline ends. DNA for the CDR3: TGTGCCAGCAGCACAATAAGCGGGCCGACCTACAATGAGCAGTTCTTC. It encodes CASSTISGPTYNEQFF.

The chain has TRBV27 and TRBJ2-7; 7 bases are shared with TRBD2. The CDR3 contains 15 residues. Losses at the gene ends were 6 bases for V and 0 bases for J; bases not matched to a gene: 8. The germline V gene has CDR1 MNHEY and CDR2 SMNVEV (reference sequence). As DNA, the CDR3 is TGTGCCAGCAGACCGCTGCGGGGGACCTCCTACGAGCAGTACTTC. It encodes CASRPLRGTSYEQYF.

The chain recombines TRBV7-9 with TRBJ1-2; no firm D call. The germline V gene encodes CDR1 SEHNR and CDR2 FQNEAQ (reference sequence). There are 15 residues in the CDR3. V lost 1 base, J lost 2 bases, and 11 bases lay in between. CDR3 sequence reads: CASSLGAWINYGYTF. In DNA form, the CDR3 reads TGTGCCAGCAGCTTAGGTGCGTGGATAAACTATGGCTACACCTTC.

The gene calls are TRBV5-1 and TRBJ2-3, with D unclear. V lost 4 bases and J lost 0, with 6 bases in between. The CDR3 runs to 13 residues. In germline, CDR1 is SGHRS, CDR2 YFSETQ. The DNA of the CDR3 is TGCGCCAGCAGCCGATCTAGCACAGATACGCAGTATTTT. Its translation: CASSRSSTDTQYF.

In this sample, this clone turned up a few times. This chain uses TRBV4-2 with TRBJ2-7, with D perhaps matching TRBD1 (6 bases). This CDR3 has 14 amino acids. CDR1 and CDR2 (germline): LGHNA, YNFKEQ. With 3 bases removed from V and 2 bases from J, the gap between germline ends came to 11 bases. The CDR3, as DNA: TGTGCCAGCAGCCAGGATGACAGGACCTACGAGCAGTACTTC. Its translation is CASSQDDRTYEQYF.

This clone was detected once. The chain joins TRBV10-2 to TRBJ2-3; D call uncertain. The CDR3 contains 16 residues. Trimming took 3 bases from V and 2 from J, leaving 15 bases between them. CDR1 WSHSY and CDR2 SAAADI come from the germline V gene. CDR3 amino acids: CASSENGLEFTDTQYF. The CDR3, as DNA: TGCGCCAGCAGTGAAAACGGTCTGGAGTTCACAGATACGCAGTATTTT.

V and J are TRBV27 and TRBJ2-2; D gene unclear. Per the germline V gene, CDR1 is MNHEY and CDR2 is SMNVEV (reference sequence). The CDR3 spans 15 residues. With 5 bases removed from V and 6 bases from J, the gap between germline ends came to 16 bases. CDR3 sequence: CASSPNLARPGELFF. The CDR3 nucleotides read TGTGCCAGCAGTCCCAATCTGGCGCGGCCCGGGGAGCTGTTTTTT.

V is TRBV18 and J is TRBJ2-5, with D unresolved. CDR1 is KGHSH, CDR2 LQKENI, per germline. Trimming cost V 6 bases and J 2 bases, with 16 bases left between them. The CDR3 sequence is 15 residues long. CDR3 nucleotides: TGTGCCAGCTCCCGCTCCCGGGCAGAACAAGAGACCCAGTACTTC. This sequence encodes CASSRSRAEQETQYF.

The J gene is TRBJ2-1, the V gene TRBV7-2; 7 bases match TRBD1. Per the germline V gene, CDR1 is SGHTA and CDR2 is FQGNSA. V lost 1 base to trimming and J lost 7 bases; unmatched junction nucleotides: 4. The CDR3 runs to 14 residues. The CDR3 protein is CASSLEGARNEQFF. The CDR3 nucleotides are TGTGCCAGCAGCTTAGAGGGGGCGCGGAATGAGCAGTTCTTC.

This clone was recorded a few times. The chain carries TRBV9 and TRBJ2-2; unclear D gene. V shed 1 base and J shed 6 bases, with 10 bases lying between them. Germline V gene data show CDR1 as SGDLS and CDR2 as YYNGEE. The length of the CDR3 is 14 residues. The DNA for the CDR3 is TGTGCCAGCAGCGTATTGTCTAGTCCCGGGGAGCTGTTTTTT. Translation gives CASSVLSSPGELFF.

The chain uses TRBV29-1 and TRBJ1-1; 7 bases match TRBD1. V lost 3 bases to trimming and J lost 1 base; unmatched junction nucleotides: 17. This CDR3 has 18 amino acids. Germline V gene sequence: CDR1 SQVTM, CDR2 ANQGSEA. In nucleotides, the CDR3 is TGCAGCGTTGAGGGGACAGAGACGGATTTGGGATGGAACACTGAAGCTTTCTTT. Translating it yields CSVEGTETDLGWNTEAFF.

The V call is TRBV18, the J call TRBJ2-1; D unclear. Trimming stripped 3 bases from V and 6 bases from J, with 15 bases between. The CDR3 length is 15 residues. The germline V gene encodes CDR1 KGHSH and CDR2 LQKENI. The CDR3: CASSPAPETLNEQFF. CDR3 sequence (DNA): TGTGCCAGCTCACCTGCCCCGGAGACTCTCAATGAGCAGTTCTTC. The full variable domain, in which reference TRBV18 and TRBJ2-1 provide the parts outside the CDR3, is NAGVMQNPRHLVRRRGQEARLRCSPMKGHSHVYWYRQLPEEGLKFMVYLQKENIIDESGMPKERFSAEFPKEGPSILRIQQVVRGDSAAYFCASSPAPETLNEQFFGPGTRLTVL.

The V gene is TRBV6-5, the J gene TRBJ2-1; no clear D. The CDR3 contains 12 residues. Germline V gene lookup returns CDR1 MNHEY and CDR2 SVGAGI. V dropped 5 bases and J dropped 8 bases, with 10 bases sitting between them. CDR3 coding DNA: TGTGCCAGCAGTCCAGCCGGCGATGAGCAGTTCTTC. It yields the protein CASSPAGDEQFF.